The source of this T cell receptor (beta chain) is a study of blood T cell repertoires in COVID-19. Study information: Donors in the United States, Italy and Spain gave samples during acute or convalescent COVID-19. The cDNA or gDNA used as material had been derived from T cells, B-cell-depleted T cells, or PBMCs.

CDR1 and CDR2 from the germline V gene are SGDLS and YYNGEE. Losses at the gene ends were 0 bases for V and 4 bases for J; bases not matched to a gene: 3. The CDR3 is 15 amino acids. Authors' methods: Nucleated cell counts were estimated from reference gene primer amplification. Here immunoSEQ multiplex PCR was the method, and the copy in TCRdb shows in-frame clones only, minus some. V, J and clone size are those of that table, while D and trimming were read from the DNA. The data hold approximately 170,000 clones, with about 87% observed a single time. The chain carries TRBV9 and TRBJ2-2; 7 nucleotides align to TRBD1. The sample was peripheral blood. The sequence was collected from a man aged 55 to 70 with acute or convalescent COVID-19. Here the CDR3 reads CASSVEGAGTGELFF. The CDR3 DNA sequence: TGTGCCAGCAGCGTAGAGGGGGCGGGCACCGGGGAGCTGTTTTTT.